This T cell receptor (beta chain) was captured by sequencing in a study of T-cell memory formation after mild COVID-19 (dated by TCRdb to about 2021). A note on the overall study: Most TCR sequence clusters were specific to one of the two donors. T-cell clones expanding and contracting after mild COVID-19 in two donors were tracked by longitudinal TCRalpha and TCRbeta repertoire sequencing. Two young, previously healthy adult volunteers, one female and one male, were included in the cohort. General conclusions and limits of the study: Only a couple of mild cases were covered by the study, and larger cohorts that include severe cases with pre-infection samples were considered necessary. SARS-CoV-2 specificity was not confirmed for the second-wave clones peaking on day 37. Contracting CD4+ clones appeared mostly in the CM and EM memory subsets, whereas CD8+ clones were enriched in EMRA. Some responding clones were detected in pre-infection memory, suggesting pre-existing cross-reactive memory T cells joined the SARS-CoV-2 response. Balanced CD4/CD8 phenotypes were observed for clones contracting from day 15 to 85, whereas a bias towards CD4+ was observed for a second wave of clones expanding from day 15 to 37.

Ficoll-Paque density gradient centrifugation was the method used to isolate PBMCs. The instrument was an Illumina NovaSeq 6000. TCRalpha and TCRbeta cDNA libraries were constructed by 5'RACE with constant-segment primers, with sample barcodes and unique molecular identifiers being introduced. Trizol reagent was used to extract RNA from every sample. The libraries were amplified in two PCR steps, and the second step added a second sample barcode and Illumina TruSeq adapters. Sequencing of the libraries was done on an Illumina NovaSeq, producing 2 x 150 bp paired-end reads. Under the source paper's analysis protocol: Demultiplexing of reads and collapsing into UMI-guided consensus sequences were performed with migec v1.2.7. Using mixcr v2.1.11, the UMI consensuses were aligned to TRA and TRB V and J templates and assembled into clonotypes. A clonotype was counted as expanded or contracted only when both edgeR and NoisET called the clonotype significant, with the noise models trained on biological replicates. For edgeR calls, a false discovery rate-adjusted p below 0.01 and a log2 fold-change threshold of 1 were applied. As an exploratory analysis of dynamics, max-normalized trajectories of the 1000 most abundant clonotypes were examined by PCA with hierarchical clustering. Separately sequenced CD4+ and CD8+ repertoires were used to assign the CD4 or CD8 phenotype of responding clones. The public reads were reprocessed in TCRdb via fastp at Q25 and MiXCR, keeping in-frame beta chains. For every CDR3 protein sequence, its rows merge into one entry that carries the most common genes and DNA. TCRdb, not the original authors, processed these V and J calls. The sample table shows about 410,000 distinct CDR3 sequences, and more than 15% are seen once. About 22% of the sample is held by the ten biggest clonotypes.

Points on this clonotype: Its antigen target is currently unknown. No much larger clone exists at a distance of one base, and base qualities are not known.

Inclusive of the bounding cysteine and phenylalanine, the CDR3 is 13 residues long. The sequence is cut down to CDR3 DNA, 39 bases in frame from base 1. From the germline V gene (reference sequence), CDR1 is LGHDT and CDR2 is YNNKEL. The V end loses 8 bases and the J end loses 7 bases, and a stretch of 17 bases separates them. Sequenced: PBMCs or a T cell subset sorted from them (not recorded which). The chain couples TRBV3-1 to TRBJ1-1; TRBD1 is possibly the D segment (5 matching bases). This clonotype was sampled from a young man who had mild COVID-19 (a few samples of this study predate the infection). The sample titles of this study are shuffled in the database, so cell type and time point are left out; the donor was told from shared clones. The DNA sequence is TGTGCCAGCGGGCGACTCCTCGACAGTGAAGCTTTCTTT. Its protein is CASGRLLDSEAFF.